The 3 T cell receptor beta chains in this list originate from one sample, sequenced in a study of blood T cell repertoires in COVID-19. The repertoire was sequenced with immunoSEQ multiplex PCR; TCRdb's copy has only in-frame clones and lacks some. The sample gives 50,000 to 55,000 clones, roughly 86% of which show up once; around 23% is in the top ten. The sample consisted of peripheral blood. The receptors stem from a woman at least 80 years old with acute or convalescent COVID-19.

This chain links TRBV6-4 with TRBJ2-1, with TRBD2 identical over 7 bases. V lost 10 bases and J lost 0; bases outside the gene matches: 9. Germline CDR1 reads MRHNA; CDR2 reads SNTAGT. CDR3 length equals 15 residues. Written as DNA, the CDR3 is TGTGCCACCCGGGGGAGGGCGAGCTCCTACAATGAGCAGTTCTTC. Translation: CATRGRASSYNEQFF.

The sample holds one count of this clone. The genes are TRBV7-3 and TRBJ2-1, with TRBD1 matching 7 bases. The V and J ends lost 2 bases and 4 bases, in that order; junction bases with no gene match: 5. Looked up from germline, CDR1 is SGHTA and CDR2 is FQGTGA. The CDR3 is 15 amino acids. The CDR3 coding sequence is TGTGCCAGCAGCTTACCCGGGACAGTTTACAATGAGCAGTTCTTC. As protein: CASSLPGTVYNEQFF.

This chain's CDR3 is CASSLGPGSEETQYF. In nucleotides, the CDR3 is TGCGCCAGCAGCTTAGGTCCGGGATCTGAAGAGACCCAGTACTTC. The J gene is TRBJ2-5, the V gene TRBV5-1, with a possible D match to TRBD2 (5 bases). The CDR3 length is 15 residues. CDR1 and CDR2 from the germline V gene are SGHRS and YFSETQ. V lost 2 bases and J 3 bases, leaving 14 bases between the germline ends.